This T cell receptor beta chain was identified during a study of blood T cells in healthy people across ages. Findings and caveats of the study: Strong correlation was found linking TCR beta diversity to naive T cell percentage.

Looked up from germline, CDR1 is LGHNA and CDR2 is YSLEER. The CDR3 is 14 amino acids. With 0 bases removed from V and 3 bases from J, the gap between germline ends came to 9 bases. Primers used in a second PCR of about 6 to 12 cycles were a sample-barcoded 5' primer and a J-beta primer mix. TCRdb reanalysed the 5' RACE reads using MiXCR and keeps one entry per CDR3 protein. The sample includes some 1,800,000 distinct CDR3 sequences, approximately 39% of them seen just once. As for this clonotype: Its matching antigen is unknown.

The sequence came from a human donor in good health. The chain is built from TRBV4-3 and TRBJ2-7; D ambiguous. Sequencing was done on a sample of blood. CDR3 protein: CASSQDYGFYEQYF. The CDR3 DNA reads as TGCGCCAGCAGCCAAGATTACGGCTTCTACGAGCAGTACTTC.